The rows below give T cell receptor beta chains drawn from one sample of a study of T cells in Graves' hyperthyroidism and ophthalmopathy. In TCRdb, the multiplex PCR reads were re-called with MiXCR into one record per CDR3 protein. The data contain approximately 560,000 distinct CDR3 sequences, under 60% of them singletons. Sequenced sample: peripheral blood or thyroid tissue (not recorded which). These receptors were obtained from a woman between 18 and 29 years old with Graves' hyperthyroidism. Each CDR3 is given with its conserved first and last residue. Fields, in order: J gene, V gene, D gene, clone size, CDR3 DNA, CDR3 protein. D genes are given only for firm matches. Rows give clone size only sometimes, using once, few, many, or a class for an expanded clone.

j_gene: TRBJ1-3; v_gene: TRBV5-1; d_gene: NA; abundance: few; CDR3nt: TGCGCCAGCAGCAGACCGACAGGCAACGGAAACACCATATATTTT; CDR3aa: CASSRPTGNGNTIYF
j_gene: TRBJ2-7; v_gene: TRBV7-9; d_gene: TRBD1; abundance: many; CDR3nt: TGTGCCAGCAGCTTCCGCACCGGGACAGGGTCGCGACGGCAGTACTTC; CDR3aa: CASSFRTGTGSRRQYF
j_gene: TRBJ2-5; v_gene: TRBV2; d_gene: TRBD1; abundance: few; CDR3nt: TGTGCCAGCAGAGACAGGGGTTATCAGGAGACCCAGTACTTC; CDR3aa: CASRDRGYQETQYF
j_gene: TRBJ1-2; v_gene: TRBV2; d_gene: TRBD1; abundance: NA; CDR3nt: TGTGCCAGCAGTCCCGACAGGGATCTGGGTGGCTACACCTTC; CDR3aa: CASSPDRDLGGYTF
j_gene: TRBJ1-2; v_gene: TRBV20-1; d_gene: TRBD1; abundance: NA; CDR3nt: TGCAGTGCCATTGCCGGGACAGCTGACTATCGCTACACCTTC; CDR3aa: CSAIAGTADYRYTF
j_gene: TRBJ2-7; v_gene: TRBV2; d_gene: NA; abundance: few; CDR3nt: TGTGCCAGCAGCCCAAATCCAACCTACAGTTACGAGCAGTACTTC; CDR3aa: CASSPNPTYSYEQYF
j_gene: TRBJ1-5; v_gene: TRBV7-2; d_gene: NA; abundance: many; CDR3nt: TGTGCCAGCAGCTTAGGGGTTGGTGCCAATCAGCCCCAGCATTTT; CDR3aa: CASSLGVGANQPQHF
j_gene: TRBJ2-5; v_gene: TRBV7-2; d_gene: NA; abundance: many; CDR3nt: TGTGCCAGCAGCTCTGCGGGGGAGACCCAGTACTTC; CDR3aa: CASSSAGETQYF
j_gene: TRBJ1-2; v_gene: TRBV29-1; d_gene: TRBD1; abundance: NA; CDR3nt: TGCAGCGTTGAACCCCGGGGACAGGGTATTCATGGCTACACCTTC; CDR3aa: CSVEPRGQGIHGYTF
j_gene: TRBJ1-5; v_gene: TRBV6-2/TRBV6-3; d_gene: NA; abundance: NA; CDR3nt: TGTGCCAGCAGTTATCGCCCCGGAGGTAGCAATCAGCCCCAGCATTTT; CDR3aa: CASSYRPGGSNQPQHF
j_gene: TRBJ2-5; v_gene: TRBV20-1; d_gene: NA; abundance: few; CDR3nt: TGCAGTGCTAGTGACGGGGGCCCCCAAGAGACCCAGTACTTC; CDR3aa: CSASDGGPQETQYF
j_gene: TRBJ1-5; v_gene: TRBV24-1; d_gene: NA; abundance: few; CDR3nt: TGTGCCAGCAGAACTAGCAGGGCGAGCAATCAGCCCCAGCATTTT; CDR3aa: CASRTSRASNQPQHF
j_gene: TRBJ2-7; v_gene: TRBV20-1; d_gene: TRBD2; abundance: NA; CDR3nt: TGCAGTGCCAAACTAGCGGGACGAGGCGAGCGGTACTTC; CDR3aa: CSAKLAGRGERYF
j_gene: TRBJ2-7; v_gene: TRBV24-1; d_gene: TRBD2; abundance: many; CDR3nt: TGTGCCACCCGGGAGGTGAACGCCTACGAGCAGTACTTC; CDR3aa: CATREVNAYEQYF
j_gene: TRBJ2-7; v_gene: TRBV5-1; d_gene: NA; abundance: many; CDR3nt: TGCGCCAGCAGCTCAACGACCGGGACACCTTCCTACGAGCAGTACTTC; CDR3aa: CASSSTTGTPSYEQYF
j_gene: TRBJ2-7; v_gene: TRBV10-3; d_gene: NA; abundance: few; CDR3nt: TGTGCCATCAGCCAGGGCGTCGGGGAGCAGTACTTC; CDR3aa: CAISQGVGEQYF
j_gene: TRBJ2-7; v_gene: TRBV25-1; d_gene: NA; abundance: NA; CDR3nt: TGTGCCAGCAGTTCGGGACCCTCTGCAGAGCAGTACTTC; CDR3aa: CASSSGPSAEQYF
j_gene: TRBJ1-6; v_gene: TRBV25-1; d_gene: NA; abundance: NA; CDR3nt: TGTACCAGCAGTGAATTAGGGCAGGGCGATTCACCCCTCCACTTT; CDR3aa: CTSSELGQGDSPLHF
j_gene: TRBJ1-1; v_gene: TRBV19; d_gene: NA; abundance: NA; CDR3nt: TGTGCCAGCAGTTTGTCCCTGTCCGGGACGAACACTGAAGCTTTCTTT; CDR3aa: CASSLSLSGTNTEAFF
j_gene: TRBJ2-5; v_gene: TRBV2; d_gene: TRBD2; abundance: NA; CDR3nt: TGTGCCAGCAGTGAAGGAGTTAGCGGGAGGGAGACCCAGTACTTC; CDR3aa: CASSEGVSGRETQYF
j_gene: TRBJ2-5; v_gene: TRBV4-1; d_gene: TRBD1; abundance: few; CDR3nt: TGTGCCAGCAGCCCCCGGGACAGGGGGCCGAGGGAGACCCAGTACTTC; CDR3aa: CASSPRDRGPRETQYF
j_gene: TRBJ1-2; v_gene: TRBV29-1; d_gene: TRBD1; abundance: NA; CDR3nt: TGCAGCGTGGATCAGGGGGCGCAAGACTATGGCTACACCTTC; CDR3aa: CSVDQGAQDYGYTF
j_gene: TRBJ2-5; v_gene: TRBV7-2; d_gene: NA; abundance: few; CDR3nt: TGTGCCAGCAGCCAAGATCTAGGGGAGACCCAGTACTTC; CDR3aa: CASSQDLGETQYF
j_gene: TRBJ1-3; v_gene: TRBV2; d_gene: NA; abundance: many; CDR3nt: TGTGCCAGCAGTGAGAATTCTGGAAACACCATATATTTT; CDR3aa: CASSENSGNTIYF
j_gene: TRBJ2-7; v_gene: TRBV4-1; d_gene: NA; abundance: NA; CDR3nt: TGCGCCAGCAGCCACGTCGGGAACTCCTACGAGCAGTACTTC; CDR3aa: CASSHVGNSYEQYF
j_gene: TRBJ1-2; v_gene: TRBV7-2; d_gene: TRBD1; abundance: NA; CDR3nt: TGTGCCAGCAGCTCCCGGACAGGCCCCTATGGCTACACCTTC; CDR3aa: CASSSRTGPYGYTF
j_gene: TRBJ1-5; v_gene: TRBV24-1; d_gene: NA; abundance: few; CDR3nt: TGTGCCACCAGTGACACAAAACAGGGAGTCGGGAGCAATCAGCCCCAGCATTTT; CDR3aa: CATSDTKQGVGSNQPQHF
j_gene: TRBJ1-2; v_gene: TRBV7-9; d_gene: NA; abundance: many; CDR3nt: TGTGCCAGCAGCTTAAAGGGAAACTATGGCTACACCTTC; CDR3aa: CASSLKGNYGYTF
j_gene: TRBJ2-7; v_gene: TRBV7-2; d_gene: NA; abundance: NA; CDR3nt: TGTGCCAGCAGCTCCACCACGGGGCTCTCCTACGAGCAGTACTTC; CDR3aa: CASSSTTGLSYEQYF
j_gene: TRBJ1-5; v_gene: TRBV10-3; d_gene: NA; abundance: NA; CDR3nt: TGTGCCATCAGTGAGACGAACTTTACAGCGAATAGCAATCAGCCCCAGCATTTT; CDR3aa: CAISETNFTANSNQPQHF
j_gene: TRBJ1-1; v_gene: TRBV29-1; d_gene: NA; abundance: many; CDR3nt: TGCAGCGCCGTCGGACAGAACACTGAAGCTTTCTTT; CDR3aa: CSAVGQNTEAFF
j_gene: TRBJ2-7; v_gene: TRBV7-8; d_gene: NA; abundance: NA; CDR3nt: TGTGCCAGCAGTTTAGGAGGGAGCAGGGTTCACGAGCAGTACTTC; CDR3aa: CASSLGGSRVHEQYF
j_gene: TRBJ1-1; v_gene: TRBV20-1; d_gene: NA; abundance: many; CDR3nt: TGCAGTGCTAGAATCCTGAACACTGAAGCTTTCTTT; CDR3aa: CSARILNTEAFF
j_gene: TRBJ1-2; v_gene: TRBV7-9; d_gene: NA; abundance: few; CDR3nt: TGTGCCAGCAGCCCGGGACTTAACTATGGCTACACCTTC; CDR3aa: CASSPGLNYGYTF
j_gene: TRBJ2-3; v_gene: TRBV24-1; d_gene: NA; abundance: NA; CDR3nt: TGTGCCACCAGTGATTCGGCGGACCCCGGCACAGATACGCAGTATTTT; CDR3aa: CATSDSADPGTDTQYF
j_gene: TRBJ2-7; v_gene: TRBV29-1; d_gene: NA; abundance: NA; CDR3nt: TGCAGCGTTGGCGGCGTGGGGCCCTACGAGCAGTACTTC; CDR3aa: CSVGGVGPYEQYF
j_gene: TRBJ1-3; v_gene: TRBV2; d_gene: NA; abundance: many; CDR3nt: TGTGCCAGTGTTAGGACCTCTGGAAACACCATATATTTT; CDR3aa: CASVRTSGNTIYF
j_gene: TRBJ1-2; v_gene: TRBV7-8; d_gene: TRBD1; abundance: NA; CDR3nt: TGTGCCAGCAAGGCAGGGGGCGTTGGCTACACCTTC; CDR3aa: CASKAGGVGYTF
j_gene: TRBJ2-2; v_gene: TRBV24-1; d_gene: TRBD1; abundance: NA; CDR3nt: TGTGCCACCAGTGATTTCGAGACAGGGGAAATCAGGGAGCTGTTTTTT; CDR3aa: CATSDFETGEIRELFF
j_gene: TRBJ1-1; v_gene: TRBV24-1; d_gene: TRBD1; abundance: few; CDR3nt: TGTGCCACCAGTGACCCCACAGGGGGCACTGAAGCTTTCTTT; CDR3aa: CATSDPTGGTEAFF
j_gene: TRBJ1-2; v_gene: TRBV4-3; d_gene: NA; abundance: many; CDR3nt: TGCGCCAGCAGCCAAGAGCGAGTCTATGGCTACACCTTC; CDR3aa: CASSQERVYGYTF
j_gene: TRBJ1-1; v_gene: TRBV10-3; d_gene: NA; abundance: many; CDR3nt: TGTGCCATCAGGAAGGACAGAATGAACACTGAAGCTTTCTTT; CDR3aa: CAIRKDRMNTEAFF
j_gene: TRBJ1-5; v_gene: TRBV2; d_gene: TRBD1; abundance: NA; CDR3nt: TGTGCCAGCTCACCATCGACAGGGGGCAATCAGCCCCAGCATTTT; CDR3aa: CASSPSTGGNQPQHF
j_gene: TRBJ1-4; v_gene: TRBV7-2; d_gene: NA; abundance: few; CDR3nt: TGTGCCAGCTCAGTCTCGGTGGAAGAAAAACTGTTTTTT; CDR3aa: CASSVSVEEKLFF
j_gene: TRBJ2-7; v_gene: TRBV29-1; d_gene: TRBD2; abundance: medium-sized; CDR3nt: TGCAGCGTTAGTGGTGGCGGGAGAGGTTCCTACGAGCAGTACTTC; CDR3aa: CSVSGGGRGSYEQYF
j_gene: TRBJ1-4; v_gene: TRBV7-9; d_gene: NA; abundance: many; CDR3nt: TGTGCCAGCAGCGGAAATGAAAAACTGTTTTTT; CDR3aa: CASSGNEKLFF
j_gene: TRBJ2-7; v_gene: TRBV5-1; d_gene: NA; abundance: many; CDR3nt: TGTGCCAGCAGCTTATCGCCCTACGAGCAGTACTTC; CDR3aa: CASSLSPYEQYF
j_gene: TRBJ1-1; v_gene: TRBV29-1; d_gene: TRBD1; abundance: NA; CDR3nt: TGCAGCGTTCTGCCGGGACAGGGGTCTTTCTTT; CDR3aa: CSVLPGQGSFF
j_gene: TRBJ2-7; v_gene: TRBV9; d_gene: NA; abundance: few; CDR3nt: TGTGCCAGCAGCGTAGGGTGGGACCTTCGGTACGAGCAGTACTTC; CDR3aa: CASSVGWDLRYEQYF
j_gene: TRBJ2-7; v_gene: TRBV7-9; d_gene: TRBD2; abundance: NA; CDR3nt: TGTGCCAGCAGACCCTGGGGGGCTAGCGGGTCGGGAGAGCAGTACTTC; CDR3aa: CASRPWGASGSGEQYF